This T cell receptor beta chain was retrieved from a study of OX40 agonist ivuxolimab in advanced cancers. Study results and caveats: The average count of expanded clones was higher among CD8+ T cells than among CD4+. Compared with others, partial responders at 0.1-3.0 mg/kg displayed clonal expansion among the lowest. Nonresponders included some who also had low normalized T-cell clonal expansion.

The germline V gene encodes CDR1 SEHNR and CDR2 FQNEAQ (reference sequence). The CDR3 is 14 residues long. V was clipped by 5 bases and J by 7 bases; unmatched bases: 8. The assay was immunoSEQ multiplex PCR, and TCRdb's table has in-frame clones only and misses some. The sample carries about 12,000 clones, 90% recorded once. This clone was counted once. Antigen: not known. This clonotype was sampled from an adult with an advanced solid tumor such as melanoma, head and neck, liver or kidney cancer. This chain links TRBV7-9 with TRBJ2-3; 8 positions match TRBD1. The sequenced sample was CD4+ or CD8+ T cells sorted from blood, obtained in a trial of the OX40 agonist ivuxolimab. CDR3 amino acids: CASSDRDRPHTQYF. CDR3 DNA: TGTGCCAGCAGCGACCGGGACAGGCCCCATACGCAGTATTTT.